A single T cell receptor (beta chain) is shown here with its context. As yet, its antigen is unknown. The CDR3 totals 15 residues. The germline V gene has CDR1 LGHDT and CDR2 YNNKEL (reference sequence). This record belongs to a study of monozygotic twins with inflammatory bowel disease. Someone took an approximately 2.4 ml blood sample from each of the donors. The RNA usage for each TCR library was 3500 ng of total RNA. After re-calling the 5' RACE reads, TCRdb lists one entry per CDR3 protein, DNA absent. The sample table includes 110,000 to 150,000 distinct CDR3 sequences. Notes on the study in general: Fewer clonotypes were shared with others by IBD patients than by healthy twins, especially with disease activity.

The TCR sequence derives from a human donor with ulcerative colitis or Crohn's disease, or a healthy co-twin of an affected twin (not recorded which). The chain recombines TRBV3-1 with TRBJ2-7; the TCRdb D gene call, TRBD2, has no DNA to confirm it. Sequencing input: blood. CDR3 sequence: CASSNMASGFYEQYF.